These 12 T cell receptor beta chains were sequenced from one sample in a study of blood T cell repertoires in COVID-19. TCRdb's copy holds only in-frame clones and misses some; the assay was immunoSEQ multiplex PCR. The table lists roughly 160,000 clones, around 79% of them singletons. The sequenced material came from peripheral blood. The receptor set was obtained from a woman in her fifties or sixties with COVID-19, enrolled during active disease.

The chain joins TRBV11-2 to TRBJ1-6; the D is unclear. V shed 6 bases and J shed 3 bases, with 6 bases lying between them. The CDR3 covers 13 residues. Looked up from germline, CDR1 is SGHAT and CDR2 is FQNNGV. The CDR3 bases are TGTGCCAGCAGGGTAGTCTATAATTCACCCCTCCACTTT. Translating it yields CASRVVYNSPLHF. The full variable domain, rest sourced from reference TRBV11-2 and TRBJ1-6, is EAGVAQSPRYKIIEKRQSVAFWCNPISGHATLYWYQQILGQGPKLLIQFQNNGVVDDSQLPKDRFSAERLKGVDSTLKIQPAKLEDSAVYLCASRVVYNSPLHFGNGTRLTVT.

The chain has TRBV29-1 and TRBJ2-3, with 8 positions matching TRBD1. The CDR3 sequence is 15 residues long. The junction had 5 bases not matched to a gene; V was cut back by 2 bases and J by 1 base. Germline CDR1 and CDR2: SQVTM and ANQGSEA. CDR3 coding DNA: TGCAGCGTTGAACAGGGGGCTTGGGGCACAGATACGCAGTATTTT. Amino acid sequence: CSVEQGAWGTDTQYF.

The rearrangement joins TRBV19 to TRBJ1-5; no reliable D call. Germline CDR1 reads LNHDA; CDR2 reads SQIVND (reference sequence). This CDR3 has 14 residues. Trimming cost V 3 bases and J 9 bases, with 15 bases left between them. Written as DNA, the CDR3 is TGTGCCAGTAGTATCACCCTTGAATCGAGGCCCCAGCATTTT. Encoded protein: CASSITLESRPQHF.

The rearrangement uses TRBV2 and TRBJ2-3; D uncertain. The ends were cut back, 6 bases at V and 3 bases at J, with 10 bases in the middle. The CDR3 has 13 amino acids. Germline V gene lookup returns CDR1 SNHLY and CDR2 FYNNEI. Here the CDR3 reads CASSRPLTDTQYF. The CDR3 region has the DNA TGTGCCAGCAGCAGGCCCCTGACAGATACGCAGTATTTT.

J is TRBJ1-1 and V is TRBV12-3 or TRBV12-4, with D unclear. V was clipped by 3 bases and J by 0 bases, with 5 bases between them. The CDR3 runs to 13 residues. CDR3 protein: CASSFSMNTEAFF. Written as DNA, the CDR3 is TGTGCCAGCAGTTTTAGTATGAACACTGAAGCTTTCTTT.

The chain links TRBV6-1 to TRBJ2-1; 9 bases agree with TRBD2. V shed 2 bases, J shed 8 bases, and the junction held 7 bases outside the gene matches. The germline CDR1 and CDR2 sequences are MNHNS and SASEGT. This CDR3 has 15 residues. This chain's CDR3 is CASSEWRGGRDEQFF. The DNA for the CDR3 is TGTGCCAGCAGTGAATGGCGGGGGGGCCGGGATGAGCAGTTCTTC.

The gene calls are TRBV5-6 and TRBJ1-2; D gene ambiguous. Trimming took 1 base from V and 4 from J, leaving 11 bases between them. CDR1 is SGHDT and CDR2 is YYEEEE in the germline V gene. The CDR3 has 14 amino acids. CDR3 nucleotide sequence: TGTGCCAGCAGCTTGACACAATTGTTCTATGGCTACACCTTC. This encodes CASSLTQLFYGYTF.

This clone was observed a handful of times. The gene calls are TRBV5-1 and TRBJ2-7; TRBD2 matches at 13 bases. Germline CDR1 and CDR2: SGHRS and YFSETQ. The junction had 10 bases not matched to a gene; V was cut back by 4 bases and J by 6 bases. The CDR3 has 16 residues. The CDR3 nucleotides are TGCGCCAGCAGCATCGGGACTAGCGGGATGGCGGGCGAGCAGTACTTC. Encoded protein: CASSIGTSGMAGEQYF.

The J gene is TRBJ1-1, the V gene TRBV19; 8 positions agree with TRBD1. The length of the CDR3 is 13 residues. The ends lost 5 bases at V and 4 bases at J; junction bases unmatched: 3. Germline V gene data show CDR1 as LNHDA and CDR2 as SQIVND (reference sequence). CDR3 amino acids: CASSQGAPTEAFF. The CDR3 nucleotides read TGTGCCAGTAGTCAGGGGGCGCCCACTGAAGCTTTCTTT. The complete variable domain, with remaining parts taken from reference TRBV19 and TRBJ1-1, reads DGGITQSPKYLFRKEGQNVTLSCEQNLNHDAMYWYRQDPGQGLRLIYYSQIVNDFQKGDIAEGYSVSREKKESFPLTVTSAQKNPTAFYLCASSQGAPTEAFFGQGTRLTVV.

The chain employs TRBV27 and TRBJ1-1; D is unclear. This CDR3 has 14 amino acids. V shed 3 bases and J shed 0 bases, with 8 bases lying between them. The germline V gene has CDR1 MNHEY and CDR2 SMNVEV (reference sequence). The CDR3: CASSFGRMNTEAFF. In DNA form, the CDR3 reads TGTGCCAGCAGTTTTGGGAGGATGAACACTGAAGCTTTCTTT.

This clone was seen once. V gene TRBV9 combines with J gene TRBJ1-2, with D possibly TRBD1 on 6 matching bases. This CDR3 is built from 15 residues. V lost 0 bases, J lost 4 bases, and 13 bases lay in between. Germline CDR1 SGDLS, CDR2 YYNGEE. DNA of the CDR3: TGTGCCAGCAGCGTAGGACCCCTACAGGGCTATGGCTACACCTTC. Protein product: CASSVGPLQGYGYTF.

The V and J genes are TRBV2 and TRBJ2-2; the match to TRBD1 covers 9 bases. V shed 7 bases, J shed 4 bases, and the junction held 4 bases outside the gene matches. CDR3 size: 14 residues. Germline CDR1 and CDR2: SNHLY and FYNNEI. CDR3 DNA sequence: TGTGCCAGCATGGGACAGGGTCCCACCGGGGAGCTGTTTTTT. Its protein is CASMGQGPTGELFF.